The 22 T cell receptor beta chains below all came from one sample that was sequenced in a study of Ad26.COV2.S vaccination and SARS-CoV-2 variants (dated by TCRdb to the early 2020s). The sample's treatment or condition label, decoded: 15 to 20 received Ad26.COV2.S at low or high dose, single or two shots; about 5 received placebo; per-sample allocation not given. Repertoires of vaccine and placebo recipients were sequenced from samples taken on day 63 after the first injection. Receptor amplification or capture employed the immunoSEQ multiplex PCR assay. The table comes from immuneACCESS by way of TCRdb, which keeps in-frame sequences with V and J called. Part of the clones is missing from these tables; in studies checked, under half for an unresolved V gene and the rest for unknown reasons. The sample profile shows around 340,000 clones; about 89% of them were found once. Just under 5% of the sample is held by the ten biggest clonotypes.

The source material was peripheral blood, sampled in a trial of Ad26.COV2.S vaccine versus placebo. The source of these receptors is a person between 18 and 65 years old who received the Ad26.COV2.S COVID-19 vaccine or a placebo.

The DNA for the CDR3 is TGTGCCAGCAGTATGACTAGCGAACCCTACGAGCAGTACTTC. This gives the protein CASSMTSEPYEQYF. The chain joins TRBV28 to TRBJ2-7, with TRBD2 matching 8 bases. Germline-derived CDR1 and CDR2 are MDHEN and SYDVKM. The CDR3 is 14 amino acids. V gave up 5 bases and J gave up 2 bases; unmatched junction bases: 5.

The CDR3 loop reads CASSYGGPWRTEAFF. The CDR3 DNA reads TGTGCCAGCAGTTACGGGGGACCCTGGAGGACTGAAGCTTTCTTT. The J gene is TRBJ1-1, the V gene TRBV6-6; D may be TRBD1 (5 bases). CDR1 is MNHNY, CDR2 SVGAGI, per germline (reference sequence). This CDR3 has 15 amino acids. V was clipped by 2 bases and J by 5 bases, with 15 bases between them.

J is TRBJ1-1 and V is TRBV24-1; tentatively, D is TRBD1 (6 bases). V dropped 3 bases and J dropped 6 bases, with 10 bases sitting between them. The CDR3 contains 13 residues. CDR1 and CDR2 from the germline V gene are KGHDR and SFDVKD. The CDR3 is CATSDEGGAEAFF. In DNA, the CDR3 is TGTGCCACCAGTGATGAGGGGGGGGCTGAAGCTTTCTTT.

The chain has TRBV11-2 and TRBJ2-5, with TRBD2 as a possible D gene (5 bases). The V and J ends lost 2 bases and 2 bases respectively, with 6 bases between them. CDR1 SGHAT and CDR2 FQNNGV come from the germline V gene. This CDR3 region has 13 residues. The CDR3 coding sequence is TGTGCCAGCAGCTTATGGAGGCAAGAGACCCAGTACTTC. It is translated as CASSLWRQETQYF.

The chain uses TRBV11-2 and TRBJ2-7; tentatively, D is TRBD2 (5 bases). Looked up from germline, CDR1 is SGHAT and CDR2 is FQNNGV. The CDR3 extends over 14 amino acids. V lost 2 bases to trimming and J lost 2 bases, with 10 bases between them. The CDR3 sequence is CASSLNREAYEQYF. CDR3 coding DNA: TGTGCCAGCAGCTTAAACCGGGAAGCCTACGAGCAGTACTTC.

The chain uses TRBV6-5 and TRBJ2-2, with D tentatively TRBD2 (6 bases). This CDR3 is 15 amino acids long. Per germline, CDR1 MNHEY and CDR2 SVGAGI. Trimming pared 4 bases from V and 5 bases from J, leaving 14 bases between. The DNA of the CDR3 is TGTGCCAGCAGTTTGGGACTGCCGTGGACCGGGGAGCTGTTTTTT. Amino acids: CASSLGLPWTGELFF.

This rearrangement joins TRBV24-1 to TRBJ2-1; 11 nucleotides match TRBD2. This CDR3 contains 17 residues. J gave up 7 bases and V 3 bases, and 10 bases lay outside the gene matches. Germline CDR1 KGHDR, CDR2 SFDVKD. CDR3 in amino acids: CATSDTGLAEGRNEQFF. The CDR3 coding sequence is TGTGCCACCAGTGATACGGGACTAGCGGAGGGGAGAAATGAGCAGTTCTTC.

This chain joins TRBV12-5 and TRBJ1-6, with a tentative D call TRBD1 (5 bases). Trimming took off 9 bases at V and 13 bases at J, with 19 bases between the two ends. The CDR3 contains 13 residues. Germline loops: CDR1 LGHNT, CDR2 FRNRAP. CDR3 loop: CARRQRLPFPLHF. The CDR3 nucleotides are TGTGCTAGGAGACAGAGACTACCTTTTCCCCTCCACTTT.

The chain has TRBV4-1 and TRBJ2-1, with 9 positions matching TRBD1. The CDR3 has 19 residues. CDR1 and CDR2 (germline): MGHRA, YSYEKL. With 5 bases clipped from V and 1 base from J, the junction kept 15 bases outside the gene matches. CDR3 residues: CASSDRDRVLLGSYNEQFF. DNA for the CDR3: TGCGCCAGCAGCGACCGGGACAGGGTTCTCCTTGGGTCCTACAATGAGCAGTTCTTC.

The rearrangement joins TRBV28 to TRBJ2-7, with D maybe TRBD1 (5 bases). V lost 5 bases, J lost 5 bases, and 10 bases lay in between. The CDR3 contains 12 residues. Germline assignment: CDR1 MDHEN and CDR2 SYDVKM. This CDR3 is CASSAGLDEQYF. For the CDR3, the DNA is TGTGCCAGCAGTGCAGGGTTGGACGAGCAGTACTTC.

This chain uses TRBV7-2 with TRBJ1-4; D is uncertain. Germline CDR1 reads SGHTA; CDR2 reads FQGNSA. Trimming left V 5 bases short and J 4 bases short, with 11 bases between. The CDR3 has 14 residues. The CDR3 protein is CASSPQFGNEKLFF. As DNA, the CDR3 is TGTGCCAGCAGCCCCCAGTTTGGTAATGAAAAACTGTTTTTT.

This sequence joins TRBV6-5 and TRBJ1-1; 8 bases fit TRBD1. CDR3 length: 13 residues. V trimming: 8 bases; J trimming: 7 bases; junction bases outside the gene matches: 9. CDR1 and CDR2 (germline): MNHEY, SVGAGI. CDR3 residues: CASVPRGPREAFF. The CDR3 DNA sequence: TGTGCCAGCGTTCCCAGGGGGCCACGTGAAGCTTTCTTT.

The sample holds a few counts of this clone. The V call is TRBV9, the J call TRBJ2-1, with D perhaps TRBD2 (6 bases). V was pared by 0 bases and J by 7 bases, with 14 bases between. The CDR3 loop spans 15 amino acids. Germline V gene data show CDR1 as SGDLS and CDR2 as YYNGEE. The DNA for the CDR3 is TGTGCCAGCAGCGTAGTAGCGGATGGTGGGAATGAGCAGTTCTTC. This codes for CASSVVADGGNEQFF.

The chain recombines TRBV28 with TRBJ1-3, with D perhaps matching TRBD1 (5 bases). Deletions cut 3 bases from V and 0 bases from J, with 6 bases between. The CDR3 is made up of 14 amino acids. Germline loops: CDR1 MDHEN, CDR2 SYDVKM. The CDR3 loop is CASSLDNSGNTIYF. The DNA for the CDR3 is TGTGCCAGCAGTTTGGACAACTCTGGAAACACCATATATTTT.

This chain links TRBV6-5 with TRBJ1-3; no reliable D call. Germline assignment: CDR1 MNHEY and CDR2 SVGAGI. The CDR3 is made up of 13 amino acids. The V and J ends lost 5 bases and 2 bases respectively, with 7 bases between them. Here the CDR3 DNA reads TGTGCCAGCAGTCCAAGACCTGGAAACACCATATATTTT. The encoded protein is CASSPRPGNTIYF.

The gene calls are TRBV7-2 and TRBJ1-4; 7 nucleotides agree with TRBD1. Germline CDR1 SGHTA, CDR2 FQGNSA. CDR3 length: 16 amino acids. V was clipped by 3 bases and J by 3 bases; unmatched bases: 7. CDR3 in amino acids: CASSFNPGGSNEKLFF. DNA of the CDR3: TGTGCCAGCAGCTTCAACCCAGGGGGATCTAATGAAAAACTGTTTTTT.

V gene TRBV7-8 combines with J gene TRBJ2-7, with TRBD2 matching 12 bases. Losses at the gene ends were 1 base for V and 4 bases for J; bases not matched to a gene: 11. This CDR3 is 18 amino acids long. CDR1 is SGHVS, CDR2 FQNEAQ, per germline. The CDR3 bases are TGTGCCAGCAGCTTAGTCCCTAGCGGGAGGGTCCGGGCTTACGAGCAGTACTTC. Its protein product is CASSLVPSGRVRAYEQYF.

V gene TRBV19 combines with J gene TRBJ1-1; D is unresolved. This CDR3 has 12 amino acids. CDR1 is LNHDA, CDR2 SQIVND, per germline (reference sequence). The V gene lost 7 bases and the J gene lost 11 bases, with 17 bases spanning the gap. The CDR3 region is CASTGARREAFF. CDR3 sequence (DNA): TGTGCCAGTACAGGAGCCAGGCGGGAGGCTTTCTTT. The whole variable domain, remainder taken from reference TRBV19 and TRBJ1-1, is DGGITQSPKYLFRKEGQNVTLSCEQNLNHDAMYWYRQDPGQGLRLIYYSQIVNDFQKGDIAEGYSVSREKKESFPLTVTSAQKNPTAFYLCASTGARREAFFGQGTRLTVV.

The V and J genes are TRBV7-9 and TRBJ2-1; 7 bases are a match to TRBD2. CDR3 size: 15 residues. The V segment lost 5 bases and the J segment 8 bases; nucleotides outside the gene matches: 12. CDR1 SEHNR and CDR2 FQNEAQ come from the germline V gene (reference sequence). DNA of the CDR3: TGTGCCAGCAGCCCGCCGGGGGGACCTGGGGATGAGCAGTTCTTC. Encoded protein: CASSPPGGPGDEQFF. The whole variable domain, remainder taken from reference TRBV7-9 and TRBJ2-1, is DTGVSQNPRHKITKRGQNVTFRCDPISEHNRLYWYRQTLGQGPEFLTYFQNEAQLEKSRLLSDRFSAERPKGSFSTLEIQRTEQGDSAMYLCASSPPGGPGDEQFFGPGTRLTVL.

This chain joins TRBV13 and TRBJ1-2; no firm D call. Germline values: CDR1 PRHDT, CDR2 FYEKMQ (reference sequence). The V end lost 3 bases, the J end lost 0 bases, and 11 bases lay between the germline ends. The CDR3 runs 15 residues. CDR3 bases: TGTGCCAGCAGCTTGGATCCCCAAACTAACTATGGCTACACCTTC. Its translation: CASSLDPQTNYGYTF.

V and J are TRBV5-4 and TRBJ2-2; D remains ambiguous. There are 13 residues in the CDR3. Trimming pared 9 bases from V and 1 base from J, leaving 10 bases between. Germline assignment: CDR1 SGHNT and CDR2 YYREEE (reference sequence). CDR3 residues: CATRAKNTGELFF. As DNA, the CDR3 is TGTGCCACCAGAGCTAAGAACACCGGGGAGCTGTTTTTT.

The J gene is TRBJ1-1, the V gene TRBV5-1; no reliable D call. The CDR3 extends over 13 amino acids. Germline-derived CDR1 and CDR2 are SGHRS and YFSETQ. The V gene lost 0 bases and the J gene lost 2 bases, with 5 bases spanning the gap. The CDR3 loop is CASSLETNTEAFF. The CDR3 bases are TGCGCCAGCAGCTTGGAAACCAACACTGAAGCTTTCTTT.